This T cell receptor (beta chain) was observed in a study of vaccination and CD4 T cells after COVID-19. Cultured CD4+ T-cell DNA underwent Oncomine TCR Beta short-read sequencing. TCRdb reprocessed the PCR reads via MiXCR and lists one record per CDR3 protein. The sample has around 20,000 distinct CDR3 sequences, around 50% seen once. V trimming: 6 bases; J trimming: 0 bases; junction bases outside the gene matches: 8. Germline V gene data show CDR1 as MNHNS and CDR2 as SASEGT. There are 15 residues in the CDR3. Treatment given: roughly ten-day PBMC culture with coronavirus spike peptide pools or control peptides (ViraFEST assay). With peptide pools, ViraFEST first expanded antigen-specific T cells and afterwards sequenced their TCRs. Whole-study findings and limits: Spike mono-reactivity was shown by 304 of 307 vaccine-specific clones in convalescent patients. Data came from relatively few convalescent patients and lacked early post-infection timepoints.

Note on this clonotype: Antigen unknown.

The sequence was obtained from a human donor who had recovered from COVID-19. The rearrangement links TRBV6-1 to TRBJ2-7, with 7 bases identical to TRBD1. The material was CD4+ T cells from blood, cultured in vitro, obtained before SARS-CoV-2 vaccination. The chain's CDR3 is CASRTGTANSYEQYF. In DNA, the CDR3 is TGTGCCAGCAGGACCGGGACAGCAAACTCCTACGAGCAGTACTTC.